This TCR beta chain was found in a study of T cell responses to AZD1222 COVID-19 vaccine. Study-wide findings and caveats: Unmutated regions of variants are reportedly targeted by nearly half of spike-specific TCRs.

About this clone: As yet, its antigen is unknown.

The germline V and J ends were trimmed by 0 bases and 0 bases, with 17 bases remaining between them. The CDR3 extends over 18 amino acids. The germline V gene has CDR1 MGHRA and CDR2 YSYEKL. Generated by immunoSEQ multiplex PCR, the TCRdb table keeps only in-frame clones and is missing some. This sample has approximately 110,000 clones, with more than 70% found just once. The sample here was peripheral blood, taken 28 days after the second AZD1222 dose. This chain connects TRBV4-1 to TRBJ2-5; TRBD1 is a possible D gene (6 bases). The clonotype was recovered from an adult who received the AZD1222 COVID-19 vaccine. CDR3 sequence (DNA): TGCGCCAGCAGCCAAGATCCGACAGGCTACAATAACCAAGAGACCCAGTACTTC. This encodes CASSQDPTGYNNQETQYF.